The T cell receptor (beta chain) described here comes from a study of blood T cell repertoires in COVID-19. Looking at the study overall: Samples came from the United States, Italy and Spain, spanning acute and convalescent COVID-19.

J gave up 6 bases and V 9 bases, and 7 bases lay outside the gene matches. CDR3 length: 13 residues. The germline CDR1 and CDR2 sequences are MGHDK and SYGVNS. Adults between roughly 18 and 90 years of age took part from more than 20 US areas. Assignments of participants to cohorts depended upon their own reported clinical history. As originally analysed: Quantification of nucleated cells was approximated via reference gene primer amplification. The method was immunoSEQ multiplex PCR; TCRdb's version includes in-frame clones alone and lacks a portion of them. The D gene and trimming were derived from the DNA, and the V and J assignments and clone size from that table. The repertoire holds 250,000 or so clones, with 70% to 90% as singletons.

Source material: PBMCs or T cells enriched from blood (not recorded which). The chain has TRBV25-1 and TRBJ1-4; 7 nucleotides align to TRBD1. This TCR derives from a woman aged 25 to 39 with acute COVID-19. This chain's CDR3 is CASSPGTDEKLFF. The CDR3 region has the DNA TGTGCCAGTTCCCCCGGGACAGATGAAAAACTGTTTTTT.